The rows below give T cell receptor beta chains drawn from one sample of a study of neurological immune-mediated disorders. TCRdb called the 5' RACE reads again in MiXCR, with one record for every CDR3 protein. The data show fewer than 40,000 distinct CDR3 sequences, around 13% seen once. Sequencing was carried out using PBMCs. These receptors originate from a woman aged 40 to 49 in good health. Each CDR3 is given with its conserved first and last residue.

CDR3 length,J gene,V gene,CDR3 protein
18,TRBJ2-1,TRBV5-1,CASSLPETGVDSYNEQFF
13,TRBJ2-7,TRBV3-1,CASSQDLFYEQYF
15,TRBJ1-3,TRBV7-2,CASSLTGQGGDTIYF
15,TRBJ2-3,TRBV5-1,CASSLVSGNTDTQYF
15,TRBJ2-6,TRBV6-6,CASSLGQAQFNVLTF
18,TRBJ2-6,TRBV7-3,CASSFTGGSTSGANVLTF
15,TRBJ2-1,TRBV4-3,CASSLLSGTVNEQFF
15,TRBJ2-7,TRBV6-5,CASSSNAGFTYEQYF
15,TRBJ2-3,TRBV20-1,CSATLGTYHTDTQYF
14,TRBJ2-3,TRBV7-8,CASSLIRGTDTQYF
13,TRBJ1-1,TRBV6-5,CASSSQMNTEAFF
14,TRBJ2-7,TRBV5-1,CASSQTGGSLEQYF
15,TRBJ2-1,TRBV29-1,CSVERVAGGGNEQLF
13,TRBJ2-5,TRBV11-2,CASSLGLGETQYF
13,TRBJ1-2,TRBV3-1,CASSIRSGLSYTF
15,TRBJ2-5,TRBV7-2,CASSPALAGSETQYF
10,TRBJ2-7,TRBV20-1,CSAARGEQYF
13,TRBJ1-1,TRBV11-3,CASSLVRGAEAFF
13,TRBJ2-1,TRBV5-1,CASRLAGENEQFF
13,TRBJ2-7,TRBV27,CASRGGRKDEQYF
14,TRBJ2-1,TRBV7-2,CASSSGQPTGEQFF
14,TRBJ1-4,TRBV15,CATASGTWGEKLFF
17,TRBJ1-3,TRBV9,CASSSGGQGTLRNTIYF
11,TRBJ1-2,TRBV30,CAWSSTGHYTF
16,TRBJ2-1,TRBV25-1,CASSESGTGNYNEQFF
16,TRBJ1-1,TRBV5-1,CASSSGATLGLTEAFF